The entry that follows covers one T cell receptor beta chain sequence. Its antigen is not known. The repertoire was sequenced with immunoSEQ multiplex PCR; TCRdb's copy has only in-frame clones and lacks some. This sample carries around 260,000 clones, 85% to 95% of them seen once, and the ten largest clones take approximately 0.52%. V trimming: 6 bases; J trimming: 6 bases; junction bases outside the gene matches: 12. There are 16 residues in the CDR3. CDR1 and CDR2 from the germline V gene are SNHLY and FYNNEI. These data are taken from a study of T cell responses to AZD1222 COVID-19 vaccine. General study findings and limits: Spike-wide vaccine-associated CD4 TCRs dominated at 160-218 and 743-854. The donor group comprised mostly white British people and more females; the analysis possibly underestimated clonal diversity. Sampling that yielded the repertoires occurred only after the peak T cell response. Breadth and depth of Spike-specific TCRs rose after two AZD1222 doses.

This sequence originates from an adult in good health. The sequencing used peripheral blood, collected on day 0 of AZD1222 vaccination. The chain employs TRBV2 and TRBJ2-2; 8 bases align to TRBD2. The CDR3 region has the DNA TGTGCCAGCAGGTCCCGGGAGGGAAGTAGCGCCGGGGAGCTGTTTTTT. Amino acids: CASRSREGSSAGELFF.